A selection of T cell receptor beta chains follows, all from one sample in a study of blood T cells in healthy people across ages. MiXCR, applied by TCRdb to the 5' RACE reads, yields one record per CDR3 protein. The sample holds about 620,000 distinct CDR3 sequences; 52% are singletons and the top ten take roughly 13%. The sequenced material came from blood. The receptor set was obtained from a woman aged 80 or older in good health. Both conserved end residues are part of each CDR3. Each record gives: V gene, D gene, J gene, CDR3 protein. D genes are given only for firm matches.

>TRBV3-1|NA|TRBJ2-7
CASSRSTLGEQYF
>TRBV20-1|TRBD1|NA
CSARGTGTGSRISYNEQYF
>TRBV20-1|TRBD1|TRBJ2-1
CSARGTGTGSRISYNEQFF
>TRBV27|NA|TRBJ2-6
CASGLHSGANVLTF
>TRBV5-1|TRBD2|TRBJ2-1
CASTPGTSGRDEQFF
>TRBV4-2|NA|TRBJ2-3
CASSQGTADTQYF
>TRBV29-1|TRBD2|TRBJ2-1
CSVEGLAGIYNEQFF
>TRBV20-1|NA|TRBJ2-5
CSARDPTQRPVLWETQYF
>TRBV6-6|NA|TRBJ1-5
CASSLRGRTYSNQPQHF
>TRBV7-9|TRBD2|TRBJ2-3
CASRLGAGVDTQYF
>TRBV4-3|TRBD1|TRBJ2-7
CASSQDGVGTGGYEQYF
>TRBV3-1|TRBD2|NA
CASTPTSGAYNEQYF
>TRBV11-2|NA|TRBJ1-2
CASSLESHTAAYTF
>TRBV9|NA|TRBJ2-7
CASSVASDLSYEQYF
>TRBV9|NA|TRBJ2-7
CASSGHGDAGIGPYEQYF
>TRBV6-6|NA|TRBJ1-3
CASSYAGRVSGNTIYF
>TRBV20-1|TRBD1|TRBJ1-1
CSAPPGGRNTEAFF
>TRBV20-1|TRBD2|TRBJ2-1
CSALSGVYNEQFF
>TRBV3-1|NA|TRBJ1-2
CASSQDLGEVGYTF
>TRBV7-2|TRBD2|TRBJ2-7
CASSRTSGGSYEQYF
>TRBV7-2|TRBD1|NA
CASSSLPRQGPYNEQYF
>TRBV20-1|TRBD1|TRBJ1-2
CSARDQRGQYNYGYTF
>TRBV28|NA|TRBJ1-1
CASSLPEGWVATEAFF
>TRBV7-3|TRBD1|TRBJ2-1
CASSPQGANEQFF
>TRBV14|NA|TRBJ2-5
CASSQVNGGDKYF
>TRBV12-3/TRBV12-4|NA|TRBJ2-7
CASSVDSGYEQYF